This entry lists 18 T cell receptor beta chains sequenced from one sample in a study of blood T cell repertoires in COVID-19. The table came from immunoSEQ multiplex PCR; TCRdb's copy has only in-frame clones and leaves some out. The sample lists about 180,000 clones; 89% were seen once. Sequencing was carried out using PBMCs or T cells enriched from blood (not recorded which). These receptors were collected from a woman aged 35 to 49 with acute COVID-19.

The V call is TRBV4-3, the J call TRBJ2-7, with D possibly TRBD2 on 5 matching bases. V was cut by 5 bases and J by 2 bases, with 13 bases left in between. The CDR3 runs 14 residues. Germline V lookup: CDR1 LGHNA, CDR2 YSLEER. The CDR3 region has the DNA TGCGCCAGCAGCGCGGGCCCGGGAACCTACGAGCAGTACTTC. Encoded protein: CASSAGPGTYEQYF.

In nucleotides, the CDR3 is TGTGCCAGTCACAGGGCGGGCGGGGAGCTGTTTTTT. Translating gives CASHRAGGELFF. The V and J genes are TRBV19 and TRBJ2-2; possibly TRBD1 for D (6 bases). This CDR3 is 12 amino acids long. Germline CDR1 reads LNHDA; CDR2 reads SQIVND (reference sequence). The V gene lost 8 bases and the J gene lost 7 bases, with 11 bases spanning the gap.

The rearrangement uses TRBV5-1 and TRBJ2-2; weak D call: TRBD1 (5 bases). CDR1 and CDR2 (germline): SGHRS, YFSETQ. Trimming stripped 0 bases from V and 3 bases from J, with 12 bases between. The CDR3 length is 16 residues. The CDR3 DNA reads as TGCGCCAGCAGCTTGGTCGTGGGGCCGGACACCGGGGAGCTGTTTTTT. Encoded protein: CASSLVVGPDTGELFF.

The genes are TRBV11-2 and TRBJ1-3; D not resolved. V was trimmed by 2 bases and J by 1 base, leaving 6 bases between them. Germline CDR1 reads SGHAT; CDR2 reads FQNNGV. The CDR3 consists of 14 residues. The chain's CDR3 is CASSLSRSGNTIYF. The DNA for the CDR3 is TGTGCCAGCAGCTTATCGAGATCTGGAAACACCATATATTTT. Drawing the rest from reference TRBV11-2 and TRBJ1-3, the complete variable domain is EAGVAQSPRYKIIEKRQSVAFWCNPISGHATLYWYQQILGQGPKLLIQFQNNGVVDDSQLPKDRFSAERLKGVDSTLKIQPAKLEDSAVYLCASSLSRSGNTIYFGEGSWLTVV.

J is TRBJ2-1 and V is TRBV6-2 or TRBV6-3; 7 positions match TRBD1. Trimming removed 2 bases from V and 12 bases from J; junction bases left unmatched: 7. The CDR3 runs to 13 residues. Per the germline V gene, CDR1 is MNHEY and CDR2 is SVGEGT. CDR3 in DNA: TGTGCCAGCAGTTACCTTAAAACAGGGGTGCAGTTCTTC. This sequence encodes CASSYLKTGVQFF.

The V gene is TRBV7-2, the J gene TRBJ1-1; perhaps TRBD1 as D (6 bases). CDR3 length equals 15 residues. Germline V lookup: CDR1 SGHTA, CDR2 FQGNSA. V lost 1 base, J lost 1 base, and 10 bases lay in between. CDR3 DNA sequence: TGTGCCAGCAGCTTAGGGTTAGGGGGGAACACTGAAGCTTTCTTT. Translation gives CASSLGLGGNTEAFF.

The chain has TRBV27 and TRBJ2-3; 9 bases fit TRBD1. Germline CDR1 and CDR2: MNHEY and SMNVEV (reference sequence). The CDR3 has 16 amino acids. The trim removed 2 bases at V and 3 bases at J, leaving 6 bases unmatched. The CDR3 spells CASSLGWTGVTDTQYF. The CDR3 region has the DNA TGTGCCAGCAGTTTAGGATGGACAGGGGTAACAGATACGCAGTATTTT.

CDR3 nucleotides: TGCGCCAGCAGCCAAGACTCCAGGCAGGGTAATGAAAAACTGTTTTTT. This translates into CASSQDSRQGNEKLFF. The chain has TRBV4-1 and TRBJ1-4; a possible D gene is TRBD1 (5 bases). Germline assignment: CDR1 MGHRA and CDR2 YSYEKL. Trimming removed 0 bases from V and 4 bases from J, with 12 bases in between. The CDR3 runs 16 residues.

The CDR3 reads CASSPRQGDYGYTF. DNA of the CDR3: TGTGCCAGCTCACCACGACAAGGCGACTATGGCTACACCTTC. This chain uses TRBV18 with TRBJ1-2; D is ambiguous. Per the germline V gene, CDR1 is KGHSH and CDR2 is LQKENI. Trimming left V 1 base short and J 3 bases short, with 9 bases between. This CDR3 is 14 amino acids long.

The rearrangement joins TRBV30 to TRBJ1-1, with D uncertain. The germline V gene has CDR1 GTSNPN and CDR2 SVGIG (reference sequence). Trimming removed 1 base from V and 4 bases from J, with 10 bases in between. The CDR3 sequence is 13 residues long. The CDR3 region is CAWSGTESTEAFF. In DNA, the CDR3 is TGTGCCTGGAGTGGCACAGAGAGCACTGAAGCTTTCTTT.

The rearrangement uses TRBV2 and TRBJ2-2, with D possibly matching TRBD2 (6 bases). The CDR3 runs 14 residues. Trimming removed 8 bases at V and 7 bases at J, with 17 bases between. Germline loops: CDR1 SNHLY, CDR2 FYNNEI. Here the CDR3 reads CASQKLAGGGELFF. The CDR3 nucleotides are TGTGCCAGCCAGAAACTAGCCGGGGGCGGGGAGCTGTTTTTT. Based on the CDR3 plus reference TRBV2 and TRBJ2-2, the full variable domain is EPEVTQTPSHQVTQMGQEVILRCVPISNHLYFYWYRQILGQKVEFLVSFYNNEISEKSEIFDDQFSVERPDGSNFTLKIRSTKLEDSAMYFCASQKLAGGGELFFGEGSRLTVL.

The gene calls are TRBV28 and TRBJ2-1, with 14 bases matching TRBD2. Germline V gene data show CDR1 as MDHEN and CDR2 as SYDVKM. The CDR3 has 16 amino acids. Trimming removed 6 bases from V and 5 bases from J; junction bases left unmatched: 6. The CDR3, as DNA: TGTGCCAGCAGGTGGACTAGCGGGGGGAATCACAATGAGCAGTTCTTC. Translation: CASRWTSGGNHNEQFF. The full variable domain, completed using reference TRBV28 and TRBJ2-1, is DVKVTQSSRYLVKRTGEKVFLECVQDMDHENMFWYRQDPGLGLRLIYFSYDVKMKEKGDIPEGYSVSREKKERFSLILESASTNQTSMYLCASRWTSGGNHNEQFFGPGTRLTVL.

The chain has TRBV11-2 and TRBJ2-7; a weak D match, TRBD2 (6 bases). Germline CDR1 is SGHAT and CDR2 is FQNNGV. CDR3 length equals 12 residues. Trimming left V 4 bases short and J 9 bases short, with 13 bases between. The CDR3 loop is CASSSPGALQYF. CDR3 coding DNA: TGTGCCAGCAGCTCACCGGGAGCCTTGCAGTACTTC. Full variable domain (remainder filled in from reference TRBV11-2 and TRBJ2-7): EAGVAQSPRYKIIEKRQSVAFWCNPISGHATLYWYQQILGQGPKLLIQFQNNGVVDDSQLPKDRFSAERLKGVDSTLKIQPAKLEDSAVYLCASSSPGALQYFGPGTRLTVT.

This rearrangement joins TRBV27 to TRBJ2-5, with 7 bases that match TRBD2. Unmatched junction bases numbered 10, after V lost 8 bases and J lost 4 bases. Germline assignment: CDR1 MNHEY and CDR2 SMNVEV (reference sequence). The CDR3 contains 14 residues. In nucleotides, the CDR3 is TGTGCCAGCCGACTCGGCGGGAGCGGAGAGACCCAGTACTTC. It is translated as CASRLGGSGETQYF.

This chain joins TRBV25-1 and TRBJ2-2, with 7 bases lining up with TRBD1. The CDR3 spans 12 residues. Germline-derived CDR1 and CDR2 are MGHDK and SYGVNS. After removal of 8 bases from V and 5 bases from J, the junction contained 2 bases not matched to a gene. CDR3: CASSQGTGELFF. The CDR3 bases are TGTGCCAGCTCACAGGGGACCGGGGAGCTGTTTTTT. Combining the CDR3 with reference TRBV25-1 and TRBJ2-2 gives the whole variable domain EADIYQTPRYLVIGTGKKITLECSQTMGHDKMYWYQQDPGMELHLIHYSYGVNSTEKGDLSSESTVSRIRTEHFPLTLESARPSHTSQYLCASSQGTGELFFGEGSRLTVL.

This chain uses TRBV5-4 with TRBJ1-6; the D gene is possibly TRBD1 (6 bases). Germline assignment: CDR1 SGHNT and CDR2 YYREEE (reference sequence). This CDR3 has 13 residues. Trimming pared 1 base from V and 9 bases from J, leaving 8 bases between. The CDR3 nucleotides are TGTGCCAGCAGCTTGACAGGGAGTTCACCCCTCCACTTT. Translated: CASSLTGSSPLHF.

V and J are TRBV5-5 and TRBJ2-5; TRBD1 matches at 7 bases. Germline V gene data show CDR1 as SGHKS and CDR2 as YYEKEE (reference sequence). V lost 4 bases and J lost 5; bases outside the gene matches: 8. CDR3 size: 14 residues. Here the CDR3 DNA reads TGTGCCAGCAGCAGAAGGGGGCTTGGGGAGACCCAGTACTTC. It translates to CASSRRGLGETQYF. Drawing the rest from reference TRBV5-5 and TRBJ2-5, the complete variable domain is DAGVTQSPTHLIKTRGQQVTLRCSPISGHKSVSWYQQVLGQGPQFIFQYYEKEERGRGNFPDRFSARQFPNYSSELNVNALLLGDSALYLCASSRRGLGETQYFGPGTRLLVL.

The CDR3 reads CSAKERGTYNEQFF. The CDR3 region has the DNA TGCAGCGCTAAGGAGCGGGGGACCTACAATGAGCAGTTCTTC. The chain couples TRBV29-1 to TRBJ2-1, with TRBD2 matching 8 bases. The V gene's germline CDR1 is SQVTM and CDR2 ANQGSEA. V was pared by 7 bases and J by 2 bases, with 7 bases of the junction left unmatched. CDR3 length: 14 residues.